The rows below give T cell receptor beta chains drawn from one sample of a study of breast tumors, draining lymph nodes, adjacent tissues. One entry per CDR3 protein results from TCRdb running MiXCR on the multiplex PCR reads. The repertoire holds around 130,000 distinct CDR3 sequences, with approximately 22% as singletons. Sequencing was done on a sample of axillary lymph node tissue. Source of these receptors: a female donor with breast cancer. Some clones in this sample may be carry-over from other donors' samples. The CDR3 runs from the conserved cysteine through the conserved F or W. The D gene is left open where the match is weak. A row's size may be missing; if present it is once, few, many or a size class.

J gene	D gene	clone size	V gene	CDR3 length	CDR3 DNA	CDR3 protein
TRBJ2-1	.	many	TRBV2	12	TGTGCCAGCAGGGGACTTCTCAATGAGCAGTTCTTC	CASRGLLNEQFF
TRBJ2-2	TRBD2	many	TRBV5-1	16	TGCGCCAGCAGCTTGGAACCTAGCGGGAACACCGGGGAGCTGTTTTTT	CASSLEPSGNTGELFF
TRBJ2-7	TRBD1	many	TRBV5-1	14	TGCGCCAGCACCCCCGGGACAGTCCCCTACGAGCAGTACTTC	CASTPGTVPYEQYF
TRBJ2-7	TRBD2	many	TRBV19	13	TGTGCCAGTAGTATCGGGACTAGCGGGGAGCAGTACTTC	CASSIGTSGEQYF
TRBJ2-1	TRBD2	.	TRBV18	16	TGTGCCAGCTTACCACTAACGACTAGCGGGTACAATGAGCAGTTCTTC	CASLPLTTSGYNEQFF
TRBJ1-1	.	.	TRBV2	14	TGTGCCAGCACCTCCGGGACGCTCGCCGTTGAAGCTTTCTTT	CASTSGTLAVEAFF
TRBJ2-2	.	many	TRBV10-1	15	TGCGCCAGCAGTGAGTCGGTAGCCGGGGCCGGGGAGCTGTTTTTT	CASSESVAGAGELFF
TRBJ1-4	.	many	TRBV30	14	TGTGCCTGGAGTGTACTTAGGTTGGATGAAAAACTGTTTTTT	CAWSVLRLDEKLFF
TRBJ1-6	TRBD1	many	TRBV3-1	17	TGTGCCAGCAGCCCGGACAGGGGTCGGCCCTATAATTCACCCCTCCACTTT	CASSPDRGRPYNSPLHF
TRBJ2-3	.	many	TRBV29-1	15	TGCAGCGTTGATATTGCGGGGCAGGGTGCGGATACGCAGTATTTT	CSVDIAGQGADTQYF
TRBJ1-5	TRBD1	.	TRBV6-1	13	TGTGCCAGCAGTGGTCAGGGGGATCAGCCCCAGCATTTT	CASSGQGDQPQHF
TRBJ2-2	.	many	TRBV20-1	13	TGCAGTGCTAGAGTGAGACTCGCCGGGGAGCTGTTTTTT	CSARVRLAGELFF
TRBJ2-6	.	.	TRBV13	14	TGTGCCAGCAGCTTGGGTGGTGGGGCCAACGTCCTGACTTTC	CASSLGGGANVLTF
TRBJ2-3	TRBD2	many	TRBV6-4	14	TGTGCCAGCAGGCGGGAGCGAGTGTCAGATACGCAGTATTTT	CASRRERVSDTQYF
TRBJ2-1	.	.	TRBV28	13	TGTGCCAGCAGTTTATCTATAAGCGATGAGCAGTTCTTC	CASSLSISDEQFF
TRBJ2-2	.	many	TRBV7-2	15	TGTGCCAGCAGCTTAGCCCCGGAGTACACCGGGGAGCTGTTTTTT	CASSLAPEYTGELFF
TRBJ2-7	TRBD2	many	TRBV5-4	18	TGTGCCACCATAGATGGGGCTAGCGGGAGTCCCTTTACCTACGAGCAGTACTTC	CATIDGASGSPFTYEQYF
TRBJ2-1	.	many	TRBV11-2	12	TGTGCCAGCAGCTTAGTCCCCGATGAGCAGTTCTTC	CASSLVPDEQFF
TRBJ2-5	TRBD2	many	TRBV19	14	TGTGCCAGTAGTGGGGGGGGTAGCGTCGAGACCCAGTACTTC	CASSGGGSVETQYF
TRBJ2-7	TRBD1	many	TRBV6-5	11	TGTGCCAGCACTTCAGGGACAGGGCAGTACTTC	CASTSGTGQYF